Each of the 10 T cell receptor beta chains below was sequenced from the same sample in a study of early T cells in non-severe SARS-CoV-2 infection (dated by TCRdb to about 2021). Libraries were made using 5' RACE. Sequenced using a NextSeq 500. In TCRdb, the public reads were trimmed at Q25 with fastp and aligned with MiXCR, with productive beta chains retained. Entries are consolidated by CDR3 protein sequence, retaining the most common genes and DNA. The sample table records about 18,000 distinct CDR3 sequences; 5.9% of these occur just once. The ten largest clonotypes hold over 5.5% of the sample. Sequencing was performed on whole blood. The source of these receptors is an adult who was a healthcare worker with PCR-confirmed SARS-CoV-2 infection or an uninfected control (not recorded which).

This clonotype was detected many times. The chain links TRBV7-9 to TRBJ1-3; 10 bases are shared with TRBD1. Germline V CDR1 and CDR2: SEHNR, FQNEAQ (reference sequence). Trimming removed 2 bases from V and 8 bases from J; junction bases left unmatched: 6. The CDR3 covers 15 residues. In nucleotides, the CDR3 is TGTGCCAGCAGCTTATACGGGACAGGGGAGGACACCATATATTTT. Amino acids: CASSLYGTGEDTIYF.

In this sample, this clonotype turned up a few times. As DNA, the CDR3 is TGTGCCAGTACTTTAGTCCCTAGCGGGGGCCCAGAGGCGCAGTATTTT. This codes for CASTLVPSGGPEAQYF. The chain links TRBV2 to TRBJ2-3; 10 bases line up with TRBD2. This CDR3 is built from 16 residues. Germline V gene data show CDR1 as SNHLY and CDR2 as FYNNEI. The J segment lost 10 bases and the V segment lost 9 bases, leaving 19 bases of the junction unmatched.

The table lists this clonotype with many counts. The rearrangement joins TRBV4-1 to TRBJ1-5, with TRBD1 as a possible D gene (5 bases). In germline, CDR1 is MGHRA, CDR2 YSYEKL. V gave up 0 bases and J gave up 3 bases, with 27 bases separating them. The CDR3 contains 21 residues. The CDR3 reads CASSQESGTAGVKGINQPQHF. CDR3 nucleotides: TGCGCCAGCAGCCAAGAATCAGGTACCGCTGGGGTAAAGGGGATCAATCAGCCCCAGCATTTT.

This clonotype was found many times. The chain joins TRBV10-3 to TRBJ2-7; D perhaps matches TRBD1 (6 bases). CDR3 length: 13 amino acids. Germline V CDR1 and CDR2: ENHRY, SYGVKD. The V end lost 6 bases, the J end lost 1 base, and 10 bases lay between the germline ends. The CDR3 is CAIRLDSSYEQYF. CDR3 coding DNA: TGTGCCATCAGGTTGGACAGTTCCTACGAGCAGTACTTC.

This clonotype was counted many times. The chain uses TRBV20-1 and TRBJ2-3, with TRBD2 as a possible D gene (7 bases). CDR1 and CDR2 (germline): DFQATT, SNEGSKA (reference sequence). V gave up 6 bases and J gave up 4 bases, with 20 bases separating them. This CDR3 is built from 15 residues. The CDR3 sequence: CSAPTTGGLADTQYF. As DNA, the CDR3 is TGCAGTGCCCCTACTACGGGGGGCTTGGCAGATACGCAGTATTTT.

This clonotype was observed at least ten times. The chain uses TRBV7-2 and TRBJ1-5; a weak D match, TRBD1 (5 bases). The CDR3 covers 15 residues. Trimming stripped 1 base from V and 3 bases from J, with 10 bases between. The germline gives CDR1 SGHTA, CDR2 FQGNSA. The CDR3, as DNA: TGTGCCAGCAGCTTAGGGGCAGGGTACAATCAGCCCCAGCATTTT. Translating it yields CASSLGAGYNQPQHF. Looking up the rest from reference TRBV7-2 and TRBJ1-5 gives the full variable domain: GAGVSQSPSNKVTEKGKDVELRCDPISGHTALYWYRQSLGQGLEFLIYFQGNSAPDKSGLPSDRFSAERTGGSVSTLTIQRTQQEDSAVYLCASSLGAGYNQPQHFGDGTRLSIL.

Concerning this clonotype: A much larger clone differs by one base, so this may be a read error. This chain uses TRBV7-2 with TRBJ2-3; TRBD2 matches 10 bases. CDR3 length equals 15 residues. CDR1 and CDR2 (germline): SGHTA, FQGNSA. CDR3 region: CASSKPSGSIDTQYF. In DNA, the CDR3 is TGTGCCAGCAGCAAGCCTAGCGGGAGCATAGATACGCAGTATTTT.

Note on this clonotype: This sequence may be a read error, since a much larger clone differs from it by one base. The J gene is TRBJ1-5, the V gene TRBV12-3 or TRBV12-4; D is unclear. CDR3 length equals 15 residues. The CDR3 sequence: CASRSAPLSSQPQHF. DNA of the CDR3: TGTGCCAGCAGATCAGCCCCCCTGAGCAGTCAGCCCCAGCATTTT.

This clonotype was counted ten times or more. This chain uses TRBV7-2 with TRBJ2-1, with D uncertain. This CDR3 is 14 amino acids long. V was trimmed by 7 bases and J by 2 bases, leaving 12 bases between them. Germline V gives CDR1 SGHTA, CDR2 FQGNSA. In nucleotides, the CDR3 is TGTGCCAGCATTCGCCCCAACACCTACAATGAGCAGTTCTTC. Translation: CASIRPNTYNEQFF.

A word on this clonotype: The junction shows a germline mismatch at one end, possibly a read error. This chain links TRBV7-3 with TRBJ2-2; D remains ambiguous. Germline values: CDR1 SGHTA, CDR2 FQGTGA. This CDR3 comprises 14 residues. The CDR3 DNA is TGTACCAGCAGCTTAACCCCGGAAGACGGGGAGCTGTTTTTT. Translation gives CTSSLTPEDGELFF.